Listed below are T cell receptor beta chains from one sample, sequenced in a study of blood T cell repertoires in COVID-19. Clones were sequenced by immunoSEQ multiplex PCR, and TCRdb holds only the in-frame ones, with some missing. This sample has about 250,000 clones; around 88% occur once, and the top ten carry around 1.4%. Sequencing input: peripheral blood. These receptors were obtained from a man of 80 years or more with acute or convalescent COVID-19. CDR3s include the opening cysteine and the closing phenylalanine or tryptophan. Fields, in order: clone size, J gene, V gene, D gene, CDR3 protein, CDR3 DNA. D genes are given only for firm matches. Some rows mark clone size as missing; the rest say once, few, many or name a class of expanded clone.

NA	TRBJ1-5	TRBV6-2/TRBV6-3	TRBD1	CASSQANRGGNQPQHF	TGTGCCAGCAGTCAAGCTAACAGGGGGGGGAATCAGCCCCAGCATTTT
NA	TRBJ2-1	TRBV10-2	TRBD2	CASRGGLAGSYNEQFF	TGCGCCAGCAGGGGGGGACTAGCGGGATCCTACAATGAGCAGTTCTTC
NA	TRBJ2-7	TRBV5-6	TRBD1	CASSGRGQGSSYEQYF	TGTGCCAGCAGCGGAAGGGGACAGGGGAGCTCCTACGAGCAGTACTTC
NA	TRBJ1-3	TRBV7-2	TRBD1	CASSLRRGQGAVTIYF	TGTGCCAGCAGCTTAAGGCGGGGACAGGGGGCGGTCACCATATATTTT
NA	TRBJ2-7	TRBV5-1	NA	CASSLPKSPGLVVYEQYF	TGCGCCAGCAGCCTCCCAAAATCCCCGGGACTCGTTGTTTACGAGCAGTACTTC
NA	TRBJ2-6	TRBV15	TRBD1	CATSRARDRVYSGANVLTF	TGTGCCACCAGCAGAGCCCGGGACAGGGTGTATTCTGGGGCCAACGTCCTGACTTTC
NA	TRBJ2-3	TRBV24-1	TRBD1	CATSDGTGRVGDTQYF	TGTGCCACCAGTGACGGGACAGGGAGAGTAGGAGATACGCAGTATTTT
NA	TRBJ1-2	TRBV4-2	NA	CASSQDAGVYGYTF	TGTGCCAGCAGCCAAGATGCGGGGGTGTATGGCTACACCTTC
NA	TRBJ1-2	TRBV19	NA	CASSIGHQRRYGYTF	TGTGCCAGTAGTATAGGGCATCAAAGGCGGTATGGCTACACCTTC
NA	TRBJ1-4	TRBV11-3	NA	CASSSGVRTDRRIPKKLFF	TGTGCCAGCAGCTCAGGGGTGCGGACGGACCGTCGAATTCCAAAAAAACTGTTTTTT
NA	TRBJ1-3	TRBV5-1	TRBD1	CASSLRQGLSGNTIYF	TGCGCCAGCAGCTTACGACAGGGACTCTCTGGAAACACCATATATTTT
NA	TRBJ1-6	TRBV6-5	TRBD1	CASNRGQGGNSPLHF	TGTGCCAGCAATCGTGGACAGGGTGGGAATTCACCCCTCCACTTT
once	TRBJ2-7	TRBV6-5	TRBD2	CASSYSLAGVYEQYF	TGTGCCAGCAGTTACTCGCTAGCGGGGGTGTACGAGCAGTACTTC
NA	TRBJ2-2	TRBV27	TRBD2	CASSLKSPTSGWTGELFF	TGTGCCAGCAGTTTAAAGTCCCCTACTAGCGGGTGGACCGGGGAGCTGTTTTTT
NA	TRBJ1-2	TRBV7-8	TRBD1	CASSLQGQGANYGYTF	TGTGCCAGCAGCTTACAGGGACAGGGAGCTAACTATGGCTACACCTTC